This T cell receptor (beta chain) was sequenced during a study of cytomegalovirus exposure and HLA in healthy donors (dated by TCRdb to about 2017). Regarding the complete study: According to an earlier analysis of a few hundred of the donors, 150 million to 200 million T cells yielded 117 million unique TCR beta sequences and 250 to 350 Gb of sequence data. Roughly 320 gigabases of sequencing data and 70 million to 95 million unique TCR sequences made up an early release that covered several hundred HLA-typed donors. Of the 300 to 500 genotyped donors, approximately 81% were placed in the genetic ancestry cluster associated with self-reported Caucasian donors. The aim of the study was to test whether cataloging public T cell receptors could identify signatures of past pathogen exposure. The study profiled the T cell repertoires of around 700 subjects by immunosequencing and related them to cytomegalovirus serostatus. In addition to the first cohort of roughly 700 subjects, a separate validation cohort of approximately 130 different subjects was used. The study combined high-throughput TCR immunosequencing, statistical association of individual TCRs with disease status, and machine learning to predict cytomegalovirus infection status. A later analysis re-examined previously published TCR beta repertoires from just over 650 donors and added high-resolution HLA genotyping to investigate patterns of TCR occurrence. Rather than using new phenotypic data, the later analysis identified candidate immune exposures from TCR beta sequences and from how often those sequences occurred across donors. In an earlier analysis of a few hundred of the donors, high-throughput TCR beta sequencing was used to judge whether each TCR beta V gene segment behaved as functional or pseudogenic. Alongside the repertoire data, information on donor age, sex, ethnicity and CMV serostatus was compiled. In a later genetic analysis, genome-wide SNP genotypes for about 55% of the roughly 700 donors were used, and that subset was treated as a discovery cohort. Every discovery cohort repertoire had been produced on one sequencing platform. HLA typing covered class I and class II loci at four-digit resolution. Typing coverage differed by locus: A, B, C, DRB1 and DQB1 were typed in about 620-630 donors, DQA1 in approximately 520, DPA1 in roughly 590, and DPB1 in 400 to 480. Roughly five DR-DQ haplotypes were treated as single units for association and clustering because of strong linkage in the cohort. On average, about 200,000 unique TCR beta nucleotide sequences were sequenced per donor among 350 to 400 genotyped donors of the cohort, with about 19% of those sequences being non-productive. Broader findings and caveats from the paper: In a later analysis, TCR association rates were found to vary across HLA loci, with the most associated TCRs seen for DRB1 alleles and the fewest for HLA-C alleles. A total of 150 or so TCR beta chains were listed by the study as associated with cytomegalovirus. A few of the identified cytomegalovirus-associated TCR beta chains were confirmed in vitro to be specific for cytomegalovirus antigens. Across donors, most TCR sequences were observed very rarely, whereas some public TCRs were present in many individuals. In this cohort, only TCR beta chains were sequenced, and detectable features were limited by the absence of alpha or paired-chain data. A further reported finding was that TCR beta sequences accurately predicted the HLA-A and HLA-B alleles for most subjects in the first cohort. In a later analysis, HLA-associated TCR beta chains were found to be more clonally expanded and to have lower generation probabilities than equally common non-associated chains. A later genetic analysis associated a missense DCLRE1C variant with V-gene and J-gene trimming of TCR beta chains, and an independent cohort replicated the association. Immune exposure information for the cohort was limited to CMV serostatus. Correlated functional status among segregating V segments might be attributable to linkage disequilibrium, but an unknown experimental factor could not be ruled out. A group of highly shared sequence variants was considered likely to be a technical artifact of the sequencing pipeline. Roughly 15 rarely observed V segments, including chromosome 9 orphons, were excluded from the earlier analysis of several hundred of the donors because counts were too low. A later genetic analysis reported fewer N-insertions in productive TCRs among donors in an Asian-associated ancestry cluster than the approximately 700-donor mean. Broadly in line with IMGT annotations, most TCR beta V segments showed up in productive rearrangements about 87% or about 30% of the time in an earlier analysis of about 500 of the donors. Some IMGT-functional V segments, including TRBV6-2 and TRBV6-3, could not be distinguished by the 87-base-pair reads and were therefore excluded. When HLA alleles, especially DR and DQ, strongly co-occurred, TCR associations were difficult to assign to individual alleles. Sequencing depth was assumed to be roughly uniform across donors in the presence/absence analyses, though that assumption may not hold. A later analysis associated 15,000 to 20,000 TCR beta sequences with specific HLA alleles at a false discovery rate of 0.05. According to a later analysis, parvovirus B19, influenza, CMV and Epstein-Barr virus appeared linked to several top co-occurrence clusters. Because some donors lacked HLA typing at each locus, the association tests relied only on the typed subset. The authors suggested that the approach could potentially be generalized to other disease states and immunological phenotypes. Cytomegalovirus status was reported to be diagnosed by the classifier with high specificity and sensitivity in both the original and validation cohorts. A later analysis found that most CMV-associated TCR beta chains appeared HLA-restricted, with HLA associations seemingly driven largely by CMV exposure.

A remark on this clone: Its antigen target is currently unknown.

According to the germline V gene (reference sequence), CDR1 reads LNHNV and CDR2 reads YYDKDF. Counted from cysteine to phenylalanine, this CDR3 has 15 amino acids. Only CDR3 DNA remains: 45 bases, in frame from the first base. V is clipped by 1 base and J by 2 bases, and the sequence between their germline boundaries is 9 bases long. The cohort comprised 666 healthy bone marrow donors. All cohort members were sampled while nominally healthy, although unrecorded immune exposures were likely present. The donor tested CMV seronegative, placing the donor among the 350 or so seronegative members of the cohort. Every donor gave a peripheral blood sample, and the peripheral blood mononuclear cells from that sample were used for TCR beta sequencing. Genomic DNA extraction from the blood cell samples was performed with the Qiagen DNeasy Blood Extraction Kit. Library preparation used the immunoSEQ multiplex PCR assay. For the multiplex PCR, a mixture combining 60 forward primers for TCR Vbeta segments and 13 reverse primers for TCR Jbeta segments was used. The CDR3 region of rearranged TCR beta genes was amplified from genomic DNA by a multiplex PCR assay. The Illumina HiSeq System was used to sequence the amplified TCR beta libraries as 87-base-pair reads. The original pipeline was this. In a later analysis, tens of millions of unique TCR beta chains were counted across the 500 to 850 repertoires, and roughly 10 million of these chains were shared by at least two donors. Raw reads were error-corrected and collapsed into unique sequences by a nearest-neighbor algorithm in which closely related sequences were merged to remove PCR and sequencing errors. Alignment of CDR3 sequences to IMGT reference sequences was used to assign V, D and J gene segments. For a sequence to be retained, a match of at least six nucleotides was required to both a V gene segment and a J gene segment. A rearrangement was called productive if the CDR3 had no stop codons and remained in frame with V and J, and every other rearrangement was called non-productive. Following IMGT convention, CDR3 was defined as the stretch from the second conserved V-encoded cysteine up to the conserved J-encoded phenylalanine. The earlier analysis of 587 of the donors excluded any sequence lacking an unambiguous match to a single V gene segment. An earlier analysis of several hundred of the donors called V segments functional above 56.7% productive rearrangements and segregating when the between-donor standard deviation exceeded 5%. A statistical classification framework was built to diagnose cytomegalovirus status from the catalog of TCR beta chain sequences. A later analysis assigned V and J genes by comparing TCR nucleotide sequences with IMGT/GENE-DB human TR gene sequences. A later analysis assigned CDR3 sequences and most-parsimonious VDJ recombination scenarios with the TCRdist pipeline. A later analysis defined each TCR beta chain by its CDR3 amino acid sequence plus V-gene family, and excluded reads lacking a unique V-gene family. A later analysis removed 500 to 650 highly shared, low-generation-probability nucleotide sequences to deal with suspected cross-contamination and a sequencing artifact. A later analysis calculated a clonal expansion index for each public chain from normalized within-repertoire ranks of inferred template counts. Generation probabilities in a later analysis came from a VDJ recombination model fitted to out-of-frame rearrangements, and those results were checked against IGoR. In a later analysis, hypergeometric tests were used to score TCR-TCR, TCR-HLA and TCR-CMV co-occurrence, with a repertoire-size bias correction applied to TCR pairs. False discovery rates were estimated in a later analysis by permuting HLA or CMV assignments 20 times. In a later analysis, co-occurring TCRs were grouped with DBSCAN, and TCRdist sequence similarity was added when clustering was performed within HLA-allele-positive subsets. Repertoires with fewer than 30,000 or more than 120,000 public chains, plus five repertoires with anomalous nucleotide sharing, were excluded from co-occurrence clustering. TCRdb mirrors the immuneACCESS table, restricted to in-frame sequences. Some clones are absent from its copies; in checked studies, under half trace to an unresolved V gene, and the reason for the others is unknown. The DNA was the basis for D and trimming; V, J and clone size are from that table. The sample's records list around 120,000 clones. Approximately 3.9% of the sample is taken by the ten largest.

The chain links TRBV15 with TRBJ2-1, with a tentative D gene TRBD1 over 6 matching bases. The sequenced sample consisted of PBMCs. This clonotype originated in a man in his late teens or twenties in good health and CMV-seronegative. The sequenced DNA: TGTGCCACCAGCAGAGGTGGGGGCACCTACAATGAGCAGTTCTTC. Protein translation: CATSRGGGTYNEQFF.